One sample yielded the 16 T cell receptor beta chains listed below, sequenced in a study of shared clonotypes between healthy human individuals. Some clones are missing from TCRdb's copy, which holds only in-frame ones; the method was immunoSEQ multiplex PCR. The table shows 450,000 or so clones, with roughly four fifths occurring only once. Sequencing input: PBMCs. Source of these receptors: a woman between 40 and 55 years old in good health. Some clones in this sample may be carry-over from other donors' samples.

V is TRBV5-1 and J is TRBJ2-3, with 12 bases identical to TRBD2. The CDR3 is 18 amino acids. The V gene's germline CDR1 is SGHRS and CDR2 YFSETQ. Trimming cost V 3 bases and J 0 bases; bases outside gene matches: 8. This CDR3 reads CASSSGTSGLSSTDTQYF. Written as DNA, the CDR3 is TGCGCCAGCAGCTCAGGGACTAGCGGGCTGTCTAGCACAGATACGCAGTATTTT.

Concerning this clone: This likely traces to a read error, being one base from a far larger clone. J is TRBJ1-5 and V is TRBV5-1; the D is unclear. The CDR3 contains 15 residues. V gave up 0 bases and J gave up 4 bases, with 11 bases separating them. Germline V gene sequence: CDR1 SGHRS, CDR2 YFSETQ. The CDR3 spells CASSLGAGGNQPQHF. The DNA for the CDR3 is TGCGCCAGCAGCTTGGGTGCAGGAGGTAATCAGCCCCAGCATTTT.

Of note for this clone: A junction boundary mismatches the germline segment, possibly from a read error. The rearrangement uses TRBV5-5 and TRBJ2-5; D is possibly TRBD1 (6 bases). Germline V gene data show CDR1 as SGHKS and CDR2 as YYEKEE (reference sequence). The CDR3 extends over 16 amino acids. The CDR3 coding sequence is TGTGCCAGCAGCACCTCAGGGACACAAAAGGGCGAGACCCGGTACTTC. Its translation is CASSTSGTQKGETRYF.

Comments on this clone: In the same sample, other DNA sequences code for this CDR3. The chain couples TRBV18 to TRBJ2-7, with unresolved D. The CDR3 runs 10 residues. Germline loops: CDR1 KGHSH, CDR2 LQKENI. The germline V and J ends were trimmed by 6 bases and 2 bases, with 2 bases remaining between them. Here the CDR3 DNA reads TGTGCCAGCTCCCCCTACGAGCAGTACTTC. It codes for CASSPYEQYF.

The chain joins TRBV18 to TRBJ2-1; D remains unclear. Germline loops: CDR1 KGHSH, CDR2 LQKENI. V was cut by 1 base and J by 0 bases, with 13 bases left in between. CDR3 size: 17 residues. The chain's CDR3 is CASSPLGGILSYNEQFF. For the CDR3, the DNA is TGTGCCAGCTCACCACTGGGTGGGATACTCTCCTACAATGAGCAGTTCTTC.

The V call is TRBV4-2, the J call TRBJ1-2; D is undetermined. The CDR3 totals 14 residues. Trimming cost V 1 base and J 2 bases, with 8 bases left between them. Germline CDR1 and CDR2: LGHNA and YNFKEQ. CDR3 DNA: TGTGCCAGCAGCCAAGTAGGGCAGAACTATGGCTACACCTTC. Its protein product is CASSQVGQNYGYTF.

The V gene is TRBV5-4, the J gene TRBJ2-7; the D gene is possibly TRBD2 (5 bases). With 4 bases removed from V and 2 bases from J, the gap between germline ends came to 16 bases. Germline V lookup: CDR1 SGHNT, CDR2 YYREEE (reference sequence). The CDR3 totals 15 residues. CDR3 sequence: CASSMDLATTYEQYF. The CDR3 region has the DNA TGTGCCAGCAGCATGGACTTAGCGACTACCTACGAGCAGTACTTC.

This clone is a singleton in its sample. The CDR3 protein is CASSLPGAKKDTEAFF. The CDR3 DNA reads as TGTGCCAGTAGCCTCCCTGGGGCCAAGAAGGACACTGAAGCTTTCTTT. The chain has TRBV19 and TRBJ1-1, with D perhaps TRBD1 (5 bases). Trimming pared 6 bases from V and 3 bases from J, leaving 20 bases between. CDR1 and CDR2 (germline): LNHDA, SQIVND (reference sequence). The length of the CDR3 is 16 residues.

A few counts support this clone. The chain is built from TRBV2 and TRBJ1-5; possibly TRBD1 for D (5 bases). There are 14 residues in the CDR3. Per the germline V gene, CDR1 is SNHLY and CDR2 is FYNNEI. The V end was cut by 3 bases, the J end by 7 bases, with 13 bases between. The CDR3: CASSDRGDGQPQHF. Here the CDR3 DNA reads TGTGCCAGCAGTGACCGGGGGGATGGGCAGCCCCAGCATTTT.

The genes are TRBV14 and TRBJ1-5; no clear D gene. V gave up 3 bases and J gave up 5 bases, with 5 bases separating them. Per germline, CDR1 SGHDN and CDR2 FVKESK. The CDR3 sequence is 12 residues long. CDR3 protein: CASSQPDQPQHF. CDR3 DNA: TGTGCCAGCAGCCAGCCAGATCAGCCCCAGCATTTT.

Concerning this clone itself: It is likely a read error: a sequence one base away is far more abundant. The genes are TRBV29-1 and TRBJ1-1, with D unresolved. The germline V gene has CDR1 SQVTM and CDR2 ANQGSEA. The CDR3 covers 15 residues. Between the trimmed V and J ends, which lost 7 bases and 1 base, there was a span of 19 bases. The CDR3 DNA follows: TGCAGCGCCGATCCTCTTACAAGAGGGAACACTGAAGCTTTCTTT. This gives the protein CSADPLTRGNTEAFF.

This rearrangement joins TRBV6-6 to TRBJ2-7; tentative D call: TRBD1 (6 bases). Germline lookup yields CDR1 MNHNY and CDR2 SVGAGI (reference sequence). The CDR3 has 14 amino acids. V gave up 6 bases and J gave up 0 bases, with 12 bases separating them. The CDR3 loop is CASRVETGSYEQYF. DNA for the CDR3: TGTGCCAGCAGGGTAGAGACAGGCTCCTACGAGCAGTACTTC.

This clone was seen more than once but under ten times. The genes are TRBV7-3 and TRBJ1-5; no firm D call. Germline V lookup: CDR1 SGHTA, CDR2 FQGTGA. The CDR3 runs 13 residues. Trimming left V 6 bases short and J 6 bases short, with 12 bases between. In nucleotides, the CDR3 is TGTGCCAGCAGTTTGACTATAGGTCAGCCCCAGCATTTT. Translated, it gives CASSLTIGQPQHF.

This rearrangement joins TRBV7-9 to TRBJ2-3; D might be TRBD1 or TRBD2, each matching 5 bases. Trimming stripped 5 bases from V and 4 bases from J, with 22 bases between. Germline V gives CDR1 SEHNR, CDR2 FQNEAQ (reference sequence). The CDR3 consists of 17 residues. The CDR3: CASSPERTGPSADTQYF. The CDR3, as DNA: TGTGCCAGCAGCCCCGAAAGAACGGGACCCTCCGCAGATACGCAGTATTTT. Drawing the rest from reference TRBV7-9 and TRBJ2-3, the complete variable domain is DTGVSQNPRHKITKRGQNVTFRCDPISEHNRLYWYRQTLGQGPEFLTYFQNEAQLEKSRLLSDRFSAERPKGSFSTLEIQRTEQGDSAMYLCASSPERTGPSADTQYFGPGTRLTVL.

This clone showed up just a few times. A clone one base away is much larger, so this may be a read error. Additional DNA sequences in this sample encode the identical CDR3. The gene calls are TRBV13 and TRBJ1-1; tentatively, D is TRBD1 (5 bases). Germline V gene lookup returns CDR1 PRHDT and CDR2 FYEKMQ (reference sequence). The CDR3 runs to 14 residues. The CDR3 is CASSLGRAGTEAFF. CDR3 in DNA: TGTGCCAGCAGCCTAGGCAGGGCTGGCACTGAAGCTTTCTTT.

V gene TRBV10-3 combines with J gene TRBJ2-4, with 7 bases aligning to TRBD1. J gave up 1 base and V 2 bases, and 5 bases lay outside the gene matches. This CDR3 has 16 amino acids. Germline-derived CDR1 and CDR2 are ENHRY and SYGVKD. The CDR3 here is CAISEVGQDAKNIQYF. CDR3 sequence (DNA): TGTGCCATCAGTGAGGTCGGACAGGACGCCAAAAACATTCAGTACTTC.